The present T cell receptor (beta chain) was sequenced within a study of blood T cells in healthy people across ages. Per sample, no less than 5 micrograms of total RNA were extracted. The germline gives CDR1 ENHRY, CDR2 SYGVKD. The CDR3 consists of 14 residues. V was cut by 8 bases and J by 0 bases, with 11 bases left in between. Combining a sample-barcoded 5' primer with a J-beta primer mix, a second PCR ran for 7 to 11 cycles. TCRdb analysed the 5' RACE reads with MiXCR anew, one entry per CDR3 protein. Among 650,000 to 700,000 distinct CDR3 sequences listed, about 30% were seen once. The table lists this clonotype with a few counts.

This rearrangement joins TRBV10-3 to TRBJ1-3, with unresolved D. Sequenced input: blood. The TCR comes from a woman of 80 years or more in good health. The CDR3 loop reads CAIGGSLSGNTIYF. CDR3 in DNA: TGTGCCATCGGTGGGTCCCTCTCTGGAAACACCATATATTTT.